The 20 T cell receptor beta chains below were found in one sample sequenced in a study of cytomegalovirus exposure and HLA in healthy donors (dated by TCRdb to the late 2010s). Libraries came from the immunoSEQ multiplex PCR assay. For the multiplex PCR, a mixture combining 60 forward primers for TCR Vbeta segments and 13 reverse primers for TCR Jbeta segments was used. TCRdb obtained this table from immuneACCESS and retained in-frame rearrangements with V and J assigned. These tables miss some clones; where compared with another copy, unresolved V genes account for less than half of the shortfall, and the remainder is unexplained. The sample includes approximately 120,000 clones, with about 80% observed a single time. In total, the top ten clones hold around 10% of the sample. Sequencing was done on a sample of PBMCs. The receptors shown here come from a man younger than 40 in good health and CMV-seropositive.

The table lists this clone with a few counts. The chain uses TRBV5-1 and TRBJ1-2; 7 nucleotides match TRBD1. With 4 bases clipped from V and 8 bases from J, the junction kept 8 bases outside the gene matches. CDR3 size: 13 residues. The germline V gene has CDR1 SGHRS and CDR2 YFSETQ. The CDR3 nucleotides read TGCGCCAGCAGCGAGGAGGGGGCAGACGGCTACACCTTC. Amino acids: CASSEEGADGYTF. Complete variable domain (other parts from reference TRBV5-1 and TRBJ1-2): KAGVTQTPRYLIKTRGQQVTLSCSPISGHRSVSWYQQTPGQGLQFLFEYFSETQRNKGNFPGRFSGRQFSNSRSEMNVSTLELGDSALYLCASSEEGADGYTFGSGTRLTVV.

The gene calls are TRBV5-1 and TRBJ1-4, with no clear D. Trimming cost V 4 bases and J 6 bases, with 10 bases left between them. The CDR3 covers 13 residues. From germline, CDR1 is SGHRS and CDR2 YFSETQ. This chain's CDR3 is CASSLWLDEKLFF. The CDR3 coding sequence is TGCGCCAGCAGCCTCTGGCTTGATGAAAAACTGTTTTTT.

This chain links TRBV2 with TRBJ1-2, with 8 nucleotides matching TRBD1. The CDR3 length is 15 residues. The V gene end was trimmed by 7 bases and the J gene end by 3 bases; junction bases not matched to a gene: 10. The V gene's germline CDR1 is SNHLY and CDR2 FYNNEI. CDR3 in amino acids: CASKWTGTHHYGYTF. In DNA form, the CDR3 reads TGTGCCAGCAAGTGGACAGGGACCCATCACTATGGCTACACCTTC. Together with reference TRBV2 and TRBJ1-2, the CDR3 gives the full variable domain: EPEVTQTPSHQVTQMGQEVILRCVPISNHLYFYWYRQILGQKVEFLVSFYNNEISEKSEIFDDQFSVERPDGSNFTLKIRSTKLEDSAMYFCASKWTGTHHYGYTFGSGTRLTVV.

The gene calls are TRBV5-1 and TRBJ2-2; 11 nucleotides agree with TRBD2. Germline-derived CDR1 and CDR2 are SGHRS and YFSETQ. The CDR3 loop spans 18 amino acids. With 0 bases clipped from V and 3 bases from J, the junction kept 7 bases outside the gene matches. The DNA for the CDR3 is TGCGCCAGCAGCTTGGGCGTACTAGCGGGGGAGTACACCGGGGAGCTGTTTTTT. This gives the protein CASSLGVLAGEYTGELFF.

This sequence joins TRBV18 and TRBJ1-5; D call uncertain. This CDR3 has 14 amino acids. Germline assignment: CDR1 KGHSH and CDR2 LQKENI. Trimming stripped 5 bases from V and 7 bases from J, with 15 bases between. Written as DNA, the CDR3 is TGTGCCAGCTCATTAGACACACAGATACAGCCCCAGCATTTT. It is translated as CASSLDTQIQPQHF. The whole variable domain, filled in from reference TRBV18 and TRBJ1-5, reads NAGVMQNPRHLVRRRGQEARLRCSPMKGHSHVYWYRQLPEEGLKFMVYLQKENIIDESGMPKERFSAEFPKEGPSILRIQQVVRGDSAAYFCASSLDTQIQPQHFGDGTRLSIL.

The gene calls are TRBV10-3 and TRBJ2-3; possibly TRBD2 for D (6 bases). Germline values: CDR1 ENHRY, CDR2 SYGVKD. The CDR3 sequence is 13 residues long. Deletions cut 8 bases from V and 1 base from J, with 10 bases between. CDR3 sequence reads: CAIGPGGTDTQYF. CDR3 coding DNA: TGTGCCATCGGCCCGGGGGGCACAGATACGCAGTATTTT.

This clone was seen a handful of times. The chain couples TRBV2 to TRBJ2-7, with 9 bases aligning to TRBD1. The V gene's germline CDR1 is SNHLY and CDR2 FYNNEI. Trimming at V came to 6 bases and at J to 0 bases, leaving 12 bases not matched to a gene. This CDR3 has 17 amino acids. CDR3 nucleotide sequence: TGTGCCAGCAGCCCAGGGACAGGGCGTTTAAGCTCCTACGAGCAGTACTTC. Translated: CASSPGTGRLSSYEQYF.

The DNA for the CDR3 is TGTGCCAGCAGCCAAGAGGGGGCAGGGCTCCTCTCTGGGGCCAACGTCCTGACTTTC. It specifies CASSQEGAGLLSGANVLTF. This chain uses TRBV4-2 with TRBJ2-6; tentative D call: TRBD1 (6 bases). The germline V gene has CDR1 LGHNA and CDR2 YNFKEQ. V was pared by 0 bases and J by 0 bases, with 15 bases between. The length of the CDR3 is 19 residues.

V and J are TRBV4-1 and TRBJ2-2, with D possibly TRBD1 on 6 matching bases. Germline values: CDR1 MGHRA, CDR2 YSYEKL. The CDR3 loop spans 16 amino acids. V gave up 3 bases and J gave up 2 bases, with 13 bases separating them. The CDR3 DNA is TGCGCCAGCAGCCAGGCAGGGGACCTCAACACCGGGGAGCTGTTTTTT. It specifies CASSQAGDLNTGELFF.

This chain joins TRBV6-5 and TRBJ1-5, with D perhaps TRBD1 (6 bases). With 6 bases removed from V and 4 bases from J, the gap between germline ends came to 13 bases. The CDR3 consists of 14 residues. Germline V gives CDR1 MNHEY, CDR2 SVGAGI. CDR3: CASSRRGSNQPQHF. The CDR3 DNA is TGTGCCAGCAGCCGCAGGGGAAGTAATCAGCCCCAGCATTTT.

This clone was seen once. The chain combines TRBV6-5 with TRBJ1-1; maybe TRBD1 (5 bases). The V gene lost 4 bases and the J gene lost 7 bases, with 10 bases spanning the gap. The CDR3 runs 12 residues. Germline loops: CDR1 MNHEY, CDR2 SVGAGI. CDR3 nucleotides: TGTGCCAGCAGTTTCCAGGGATATGAAGCTTTCTTT. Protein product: CASSFQGYEAFF.

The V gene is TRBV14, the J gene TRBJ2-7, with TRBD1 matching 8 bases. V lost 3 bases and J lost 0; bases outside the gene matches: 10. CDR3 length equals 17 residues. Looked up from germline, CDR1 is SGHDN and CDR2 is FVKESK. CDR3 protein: CASSQLAGQGGSYEQYF. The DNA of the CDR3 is TGTGCCAGCAGCCAGCTAGCAGGACAGGGAGGCTCCTACGAGCAGTACTTC.

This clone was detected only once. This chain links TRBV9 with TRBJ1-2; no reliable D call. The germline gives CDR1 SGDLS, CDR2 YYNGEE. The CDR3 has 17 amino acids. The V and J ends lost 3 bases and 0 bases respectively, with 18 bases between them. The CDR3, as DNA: TGTGCCAGCAGCGCGAGAGTAAGGGAGCCTTCTAACTATGGCTACACCTTC. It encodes CASSARVREPSNYGYTF.

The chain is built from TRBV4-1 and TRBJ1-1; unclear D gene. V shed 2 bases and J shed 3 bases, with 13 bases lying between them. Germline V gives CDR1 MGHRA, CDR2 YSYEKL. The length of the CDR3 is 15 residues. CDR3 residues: CASSQTYTDHTEAFF. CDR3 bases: TGCGCCAGCAGCCAAACGTATACAGACCACACTGAAGCTTTCTTT.

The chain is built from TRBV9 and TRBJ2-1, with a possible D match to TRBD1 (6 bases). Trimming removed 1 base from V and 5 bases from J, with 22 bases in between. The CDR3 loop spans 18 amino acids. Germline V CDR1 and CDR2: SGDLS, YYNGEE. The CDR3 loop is CASSVSGHRPEFDNEQFF. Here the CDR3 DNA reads TGTGCCAGCAGCGTATCGGGACACCGTCCGGAGTTCGACAATGAGCAGTTCTTC.

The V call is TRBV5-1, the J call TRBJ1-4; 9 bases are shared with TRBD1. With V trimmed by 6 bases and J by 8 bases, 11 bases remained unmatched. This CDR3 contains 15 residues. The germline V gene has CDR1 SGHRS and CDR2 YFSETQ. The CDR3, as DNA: TGCGCCAGCACCCCGGGACAGGGTCTTGGAGAAAAACTGTTTTTT. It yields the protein CASTPGQGLGEKLFF.

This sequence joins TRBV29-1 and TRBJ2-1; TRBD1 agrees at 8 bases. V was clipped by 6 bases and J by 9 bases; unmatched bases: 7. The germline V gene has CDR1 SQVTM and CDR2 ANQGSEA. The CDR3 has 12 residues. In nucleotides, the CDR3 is TGCAGCGTAGGACAGGGTAGGGGTGAGCAGTTCTTC. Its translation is CSVGQGRGEQFF.

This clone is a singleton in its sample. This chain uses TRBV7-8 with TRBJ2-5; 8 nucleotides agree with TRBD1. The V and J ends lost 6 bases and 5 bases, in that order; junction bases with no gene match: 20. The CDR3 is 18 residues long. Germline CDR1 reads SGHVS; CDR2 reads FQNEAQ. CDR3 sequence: CASRNTPGGQGGVETQYF. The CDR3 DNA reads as TGTGCCAGCAGAAATACTCCCGGTGGACAGGGCGGGGTTGAGACCCAGTACTTC.

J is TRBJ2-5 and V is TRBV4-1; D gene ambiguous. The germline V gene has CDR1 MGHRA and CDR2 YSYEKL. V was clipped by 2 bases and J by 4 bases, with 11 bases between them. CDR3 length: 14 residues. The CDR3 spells CASSQSGMAETQYF. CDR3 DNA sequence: TGCGCCAGCAGCCAATCGGGTATGGCAGAGACCCAGTACTTC.

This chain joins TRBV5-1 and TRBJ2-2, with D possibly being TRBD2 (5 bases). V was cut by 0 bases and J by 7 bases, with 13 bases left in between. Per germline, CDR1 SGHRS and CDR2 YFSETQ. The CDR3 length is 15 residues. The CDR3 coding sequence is TGCGCCAGCAGCTTGGAGGTTGCGGGCGTCGGGGAGCTGTTTTTT. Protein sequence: CASSLEVAGVGELFF.